This T cell receptor beta chain was sequenced for a study of CD8 T cells in ankylosing spondylitis listed by TCRdb under 2017. Regarding the research as a whole: The study profiled T cell receptor beta repertoires in healthy donors and ankylosing spondylitis patients to find disease-linked TCR variants. The whole study cohort included some 100 healthy donors and about two dozen ankylosing spondylitis patients. Peripheral blood was sampled, and synovial fluid was also collected from ankylosing spondylitis patients. The paper as a whole reports these results and caveats: Significant enrichment of the disease-linked clones was reported in matched synovial fluid samples from ankylosing spondylitis patients. A TCR beta motif made up of several highly homologous amino acid variants appeared to be characteristic of blood from ankylosing spondylitis patients. The disease-linked clones showed a CD8+ phenotype and occurred at relatively low frequencies in peripheral blood. Some motif variants had previously been reported in the synovial fluid and blood of reactive arthritis patients, which suggests shared mechanisms of disease initiation.

A distance of 7 bases separates the germline ends of V and J, which lose 0 bases and 7 bases respectively. The CDR3, cysteine through phenylalanine, is 13 amino acids long. The retained sequence is limited to the CDR3, 39 bases, with the frame set at the first base. Sequences LGHDT (CDR1) and YNNKEL (CDR2) are obtained from the germline V gene (reference sequence). The instrument was an Illumina HiSeq 2500. TCR beta libraries were prepared by quantitative 5'-RACE with molecular barcodes. The authors' analysis ran thus. Disease-linked TCR variants were identified with a new computational method built on a probabilistic model of VDJ rearrangement. The raw public data were reprocessed by TCRdb itself: fastp quality trimming at Q25, MiXCR clonotype calling, in-frame beta chains only. Each entry is one CDR3 protein sequence, shown with its most common DNA and genes. The authors' filters were not applied to this entry. Recorded for this sample are a few hundred thousand distinct CDR3 sequences; approximately 8% of them occurred a single time. About 14% of the sample goes to the ten largest clones.

This clonotype appeared a few times. Its antigen is not yet known. Per-base quality was not reported, and no clone a single base away is much larger than it. The chain links TRBV3-1 with TRBJ1-5, with the D gene too uncertain to name. The sequenced sample consisted of blood, either unsorted or a sorted T cell fraction (not recorded which). This sequence was found in a male donor with ankylosing spondylitis. CDR3 loop: CASSQDPRQPQHF. The sequenced DNA: TGTGCCAGCAGCCAAGATCCGAGGCAGCCCCAGCATTTT.